The 10 T cell receptor beta chains listed next were all sequenced from one sample in a study of shared clonotypes between healthy human individuals. Assay: immunoSEQ multiplex PCR; the TCRdb copy retains only in-frame clones and omits some. The sample contains around 370,000 clones, 95% to 97% of which appear only once. Material for sequencing was memory CD8+ T cells sorted from blood. The subset was: CD45RO+ cells pooled with CCR7-negative TemRA cells. These receptor sequences come from a young man in good health.

The J gene is TRBJ2-7, the V gene TRBV5-1, with TRBD1 identical over 9 bases. Germline V CDR1 and CDR2: SGHRS, YFSETQ. Trimming cost V 0 bases and J 5 bases; bases outside gene matches: 0. CDR3 size: 13 residues. The CDR3 loop is CASSLGTGDEQYF. Here the CDR3 DNA reads TGCGCCAGCAGCTTGGGGACAGGGGACGAGCAGTACTTC.

The chain couples TRBV5-1 to TRBJ1-6; D unclear. Trimming left V 3 bases short and J 6 bases short, with 7 bases between. CDR3 length: 13 amino acids. Germline-derived CDR1 and CDR2 are SGHRS and YFSETQ. The CDR3 DNA reads TGCGCCAGCAGCTGGGAGACTAATTCACCCCTCCACTTT. Translated, it gives CASSWETNSPLHF.

This chain links TRBV28 with TRBJ2-1; D ambiguous. The CDR3 spans 14 residues. Germline V gene lookup returns CDR1 MDHEN and CDR2 SYDVKM. Between the trimmed V and J ends, which lost 4 bases and 7 bases, there was a span of 14 bases. As DNA, the CDR3 is TGTGCCAGCAGTTCGATACGGAGACCGAATGAGCAGTTCTTC. It yields the protein CASSSIRRPNEQFF.

This chain connects TRBV29-1 to TRBJ2-3; 8 bases align to TRBD2. V shed 4 bases, J shed 5 bases, and the junction held 5 bases outside the gene matches. This CDR3 is built from 13 residues. The germline V gene has CDR1 SQVTM and CDR2 ANQGSEA. The CDR3 region is CSVGRLARDTQYF. In DNA, the CDR3 is TGCAGCGTTGGGAGACTAGCGAGAGATACGCAGTATTTT.

CDR3 amino acids: CASSTLVRSNQPQHF. The CDR3 DNA reads as TGTGCCAGTAGTACCTTGGTGAGAAGCAATCAGCCCCAGCATTTT. This chain links TRBV19 with TRBJ1-5; no clear D. Germline CDR1 and CDR2: LNHDA and SQIVND (reference sequence). The V end was cut by 4 bases, the J end by 1 base, with 11 bases between. The CDR3 loop spans 15 amino acids.

V and J are TRBV19 and TRBJ2-1; the match to TRBD2 covers 8 bases. The CDR3 is 15 amino acids. Germline V CDR1 and CDR2: LNHDA, SQIVND (reference sequence). V shed 3 bases and J 3 bases; nucleotides not matched to a gene: 4. In nucleotides, the CDR3 is TGTGCCAGTAGTATTAGTAGCGGGAACTACAATGAGCAGTTCTTC. It is translated as CASSISSGNYNEQFF.

The rearrangement joins TRBV9 to TRBJ2-3, with TRBD1 matching over 7 bases. Trimming at V came to 0 bases and at J to 13 bases, leaving 14 bases not matched to a gene. This CDR3 spans 15 amino acids. CDR1 is SGDLS, CDR2 YYNGEE, per germline. The CDR3 is CASSVGSSGQAKKYF. The CDR3 DNA sequence: TGTGCCAGCAGCGTAGGATCGTCTGGACAGGCCAAAAAGTATTTT.

The V and J genes are TRBV7-9 and TRBJ1-2; no clear D gene. Trimming took off 5 bases at V and 8 bases at J, with 12 bases between the two ends. The CDR3 consists of 12 residues. Germline CDR1 is SEHNR and CDR2 is FQNEAQ (reference sequence). In nucleotides, the CDR3 is TGTGCCAGCAGCCCCCCGCGAAGGGGCTACACCTTC. Its protein is CASSPPRRGYTF.

V is TRBV10-3 and J is TRBJ2-7; tentatively, D is TRBD2 (6 bases). Trimming took off 4 bases at V and 2 bases at J, with 12 bases between the two ends. Germline V lookup: CDR1 ENHRY, CDR2 SYGVKD. The CDR3 consists of 14 residues. CDR3 residues: CAISGNSGAYEQYF. CDR3 DNA: TGTGCCATCAGTGGGAATAGCGGAGCCTACGAGCAGTACTTC.

The chain links TRBV21-1 to TRBJ2-7; the DNA was not compared with TRBD2, the D call given in the table. TRBV21-1 is a documented pseudogene. This CDR3 is built from 16 residues. CDR3 region: CASSKGTPNIPYEQYF. The CDR3 bases are TGTGCCAGCAGCAAAGGTACTCCGAATATCCCCTACGAGCAGTACTTC.